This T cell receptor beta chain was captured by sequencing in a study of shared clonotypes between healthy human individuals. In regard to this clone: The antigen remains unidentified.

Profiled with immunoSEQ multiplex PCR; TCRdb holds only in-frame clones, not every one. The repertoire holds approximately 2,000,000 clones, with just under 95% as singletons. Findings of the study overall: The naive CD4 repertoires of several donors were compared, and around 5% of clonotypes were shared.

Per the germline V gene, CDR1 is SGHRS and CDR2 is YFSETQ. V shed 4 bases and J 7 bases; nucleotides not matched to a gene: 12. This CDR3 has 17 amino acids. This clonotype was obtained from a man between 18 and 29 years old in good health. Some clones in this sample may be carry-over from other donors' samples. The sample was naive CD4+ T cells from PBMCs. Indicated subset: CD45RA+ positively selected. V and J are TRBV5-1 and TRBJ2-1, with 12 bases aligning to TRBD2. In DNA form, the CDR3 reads TGCGCCAGCAGCGCCACCCTTCTAGCGGGAGGGGTGAATGAGCAGTTCTTC. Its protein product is CASSATLLAGGVNEQFF.